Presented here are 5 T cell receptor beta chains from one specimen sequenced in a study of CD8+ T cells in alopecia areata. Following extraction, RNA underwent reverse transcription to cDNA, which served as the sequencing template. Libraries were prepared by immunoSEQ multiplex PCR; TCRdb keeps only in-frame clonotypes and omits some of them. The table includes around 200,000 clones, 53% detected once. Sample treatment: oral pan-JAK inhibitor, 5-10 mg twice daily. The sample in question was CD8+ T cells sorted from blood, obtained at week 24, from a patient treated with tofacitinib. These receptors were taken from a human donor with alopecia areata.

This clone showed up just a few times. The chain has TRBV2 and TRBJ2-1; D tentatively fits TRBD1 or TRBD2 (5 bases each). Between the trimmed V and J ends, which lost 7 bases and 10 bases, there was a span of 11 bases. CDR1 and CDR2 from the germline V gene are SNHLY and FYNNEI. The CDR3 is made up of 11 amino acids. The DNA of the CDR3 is TGTGCCAGCAAGGTGGGACCAGAGCAGTTCTTC. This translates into CASKVGPEQFF.

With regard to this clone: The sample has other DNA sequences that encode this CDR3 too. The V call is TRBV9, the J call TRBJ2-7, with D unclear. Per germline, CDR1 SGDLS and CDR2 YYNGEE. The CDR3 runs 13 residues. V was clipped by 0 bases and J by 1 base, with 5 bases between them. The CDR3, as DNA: TGTGCCAGCAGCGTAGGGATTTCCTACGAGCAGTACTTC. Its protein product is CASSVGISYEQYF.

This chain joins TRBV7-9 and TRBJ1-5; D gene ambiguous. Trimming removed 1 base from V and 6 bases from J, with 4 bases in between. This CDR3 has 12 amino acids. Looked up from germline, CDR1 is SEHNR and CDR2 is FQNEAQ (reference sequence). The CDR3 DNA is TGTGCCAGCAGCTTAGGTAGTCAGCCCCAGCATTTT. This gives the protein CASSLGSQPQHF. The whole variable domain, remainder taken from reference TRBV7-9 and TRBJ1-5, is DTGVSQNPRHKITKRGQNVTFRCDPISEHNRLYWYRQTLGQGPEFLTYFQNEAQLEKSRLLSDRFSAERPKGSFSTLEIQRTEQGDSAMYLCASSLGSQPQHFGDGTRLSIL.

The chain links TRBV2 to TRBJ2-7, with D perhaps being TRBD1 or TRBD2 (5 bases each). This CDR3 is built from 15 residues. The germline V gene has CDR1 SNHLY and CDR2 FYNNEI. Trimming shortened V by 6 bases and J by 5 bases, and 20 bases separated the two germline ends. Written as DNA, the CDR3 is TGTGCCAGCAGCGAAATGGGGGTCGGGCTTCACGAGCAGTACTTC. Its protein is CASSEMGVGLHEQYF.

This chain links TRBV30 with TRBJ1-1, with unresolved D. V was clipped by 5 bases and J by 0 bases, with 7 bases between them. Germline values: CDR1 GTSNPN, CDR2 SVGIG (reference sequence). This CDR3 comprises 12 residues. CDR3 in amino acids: CAWEDMNTEAFF. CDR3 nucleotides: TGTGCCTGGGAAGACATGAACACTGAAGCTTTCTTT.